Listed below are T cell receptor beta chains from one sample, sequenced in a study of CD8 T cells in Susac syndrome. TCRdb fed the immunoSEQ multiplex PCR reads into MiXCR, producing one record per CDR3 protein. The sample holds around 140,000 distinct CDR3 sequences, 75% to 90% seen once. The specimen was CD8+ T cells from PBMCs. These receptor sequences come from a human donor with multiple sclerosis. Each CDR3 is given with its conserved first and last residue. A D gene is named only where the DNA matches it firmly. Size tells how often a clone was seen (once, few, many) or the class of an expanded clone, and some rows leave it out.

V gene: TRBV19; D gene: -; J gene: TRBJ2-3; clone size: -; CDR3 length: 15; CDR3 DNA: TGTGCCAGTAGTGTGGTGGGAACTAGCACAGATACGCAGTATTTT; CDR3 protein: CASSVVGTSTDTQYF
V gene: TRBV20-1; D gene: TRBD1; J gene: TRBJ2-3; clone size: once; CDR3 length: 15; CDR3 DNA: TGCAGTGCTAGTGATACAGGGGAAATCACAGATACGCAGTATTTT; CDR3 protein: CSASDTGEITDTQYF
V gene: TRBV15; D gene: -; J gene: TRBJ1-6; clone size: once; CDR3 length: 15; CDR3 DNA: TGTGCCACCAGCAGAGTAGCCGAGGGAGCGTCACCCCTCCACTTT; CDR3 protein: CATSRVAEGASPLHF
V gene: TRBV7-2; D gene: TRBD2; J gene: TRBJ2-1; clone size: -; CDR3 length: 15; CDR3 DNA: TGTGCCAGCAGCTTATTTAGCGGGTCCTACAATGAGCAGTTCTTC; CDR3 protein: CASSLFSGSYNEQFF
V gene: TRBV7-9; D gene: TRBD2; J gene: TRBJ2-5; clone size: -; CDR3 length: 19; CDR3 DNA: TGTGCCAGCAGCCCGACCAGCGACCTTAGCGGGAGGGTCGGGGAGACCCAGTACTTC; CDR3 protein: CASSPTSDLSGRVGETQYF
V gene: TRBV5-4; D gene: -; J gene: TRBJ2-1; clone size: -; CDR3 length: 15; CDR3 DNA: TGTGCCAGCAGCCGAGACTTCCCAACCTACAATGAGCAGTTCTTC; CDR3 protein: CASSRDFPTYNEQFF
V gene: TRBV12-3/TRBV12-4; D gene: -; J gene: TRBJ1-1; clone size: -; CDR3 length: 13; CDR3 DNA: TGTGCCAGCAGGCAGCAGGGGATCGCTGAAGCTTTCTTT; CDR3 protein: CASRQQGIAEAFF
V gene: TRBV4-3; D gene: -; J gene: TRBJ2-1; clone size: few; CDR3 length: 16; CDR3 DNA: TGCGCCAGCAGCCAAGAAGTTGTAGAAACCTACAATGAGCAGTTCTTC; CDR3 protein: CASSQEVVETYNEQFF
V gene: TRBV5-1; D gene: -; J gene: TRBJ1-6; clone size: -; CDR3 length: 17; CDR3 DNA: TGCGCCAGCAGCTTGGTTAGGCCGGGACACCGTAATTCACCCCTCCACTTT; CDR3 protein: CASSLVRPGHRNSPLHF
V gene: TRBV11-2; D gene: -; J gene: TRBJ2-5; clone size: -; CDR3 length: 15; CDR3 DNA: TGTGCCAGCAGCTTAGATATGGACTACCAAGAGACCCAGTACTTC; CDR3 protein: CASSLDMDYQETQYF
V gene: TRBV27; D gene: -; J gene: TRBJ2-7; clone size: -; CDR3 length: 15; CDR3 DNA: TGTGCCAGCAGTCCCGCCTTTGGGAAGACCTACGAGCAGTACTTC; CDR3 protein: CASSPAFGKTYEQYF
V gene: TRBV5-6; D gene: -; J gene: TRBJ2-7; clone size: -; CDR3 length: 13; CDR3 DNA: TGTGCCAGCAGCCTCCTAATACAGGGCGAGCAGTACTTC; CDR3 protein: CASSLLIQGEQYF
V gene: TRBV6-1; D gene: -; J gene: TRBJ2-6; clone size: -; CDR3 length: 16; CDR3 DNA: TGTGCCAGCAGTGAGTGGGGGGCCGCTGGGGCCAACGTCCTGACTTTC; CDR3 protein: CASSEWGAAGANVLTF
V gene: TRBV19; D gene: -; J gene: TRBJ1-6; clone size: -; CDR3 length: 16; CDR3 DNA: TGTGCCAGTAGTGCCGTTGGGTGGGGCGGTAATTCACCCCTCCACTTT; CDR3 protein: CASSAVGWGGNSPLHF
V gene: TRBV5-1; D gene: TRBD2; J gene: TRBJ2-3; clone size: -; CDR3 length: 16; CDR3 DNA: TGCGCCAGCAGCCCTATAGGCGGGGGAAGCACAGATACGCAGTATTTT; CDR3 protein: CASSPIGGGSTDTQYF
V gene: TRBV24-1; D gene: -; J gene: TRBJ2-2; clone size: -; CDR3 length: 13; CDR3 DNA: TGTGCCACCAGTGGTCTGAGCACCGGGGAGCTGTTTTTT; CDR3 protein: CATSGLSTGELFF
V gene: TRBV4-3; D gene: -; J gene: TRBJ1-2; clone size: -; CDR3 length: 16; CDR3 DNA: TGCGCCAGCAGCTTGTTCCCCGGGGAGAACTTTTATGGCTACACCTTC; CDR3 protein: CASSLFPGENFYGYTF
V gene: TRBV2; D gene: TRBD1; J gene: TRBJ2-2; clone size: -; CDR3 length: 12; CDR3 DNA: TGTGCCAGACGACAGGGGACCGGGGAGCTGTTTTTT; CDR3 protein: CARRQGTGELFF
V gene: TRBV7-9; D gene: TRBD1; J gene: TRBJ1-1; clone size: -; CDR3 length: 13; CDR3 DNA: TGTGCCAGCAGCACACAGGGGGGCACTGAAGCTTTCTTT; CDR3 protein: CASSTQGGTEAFF
V gene: TRBV12-3/TRBV12-4; D gene: -; J gene: TRBJ2-5; clone size: -; CDR3 length: 14; CDR3 DNA: TGTGCCAGCACCCTCGGGGGACTCGAAGAGACCCAGTACTTC; CDR3 protein: CASTLGGLEETQYF
V gene: TRBV2; D gene: -; J gene: TRBJ2-1; clone size: -; CDR3 length: 12; CDR3 DNA: TGTGCCAGTAAACGGGAGCTGGATGAGCAGTTCTTC; CDR3 protein: CASKRELDEQFF
V gene: TRBV7-2; D gene: -; J gene: TRBJ1-4; clone size: once; CDR3 length: 14; CDR3 DNA: TGTGCCAGCAGCTCGGGACTGGGCGGCGAAAAAACTGTTTTT; CDR3 protein: CASSSGLGGEKTVF
V gene: TRBV13; D gene: -; J gene: TRBJ2-2; clone size: -; CDR3 length: 14; CDR3 DNA: TGTGCCAGCAGCTTACGGGTGAGGACCGGGGAGCTGTTTTTT; CDR3 protein: CASSLRVRTGELFF
V gene: TRBV7-6; D gene: TRBD2; J gene: TRBJ2-3; clone size: -; CDR3 length: 16; CDR3 DNA: TGTGCCAGCAGGAGGGGAGCGGGGGCCCAATATGATACGCAGTATTTT; CDR3 protein: CASRRGAGAQYDTQYF
V gene: TRBV2; D gene: -; J gene: TRBJ2-1; clone size: -; CDR3 length: 16; CDR3 DNA: TGTGCCAGCAGTGAAGGGCAGACTGTCTCCTACAATGAGCAGTTCTTC; CDR3 protein: CASSEGQTVSYNEQFF
V gene: TRBV27; D gene: TRBD1; J gene: TRBJ1-5; clone size: -; CDR3 length: 15; CDR3 DNA: TGTGCCAGCAGCTTAGGGACAGGGGCTAATCAGCCCCAGCATTTT; CDR3 protein: CASSLGTGANQPQHF
V gene: TRBV3-1; D gene: -; J gene: TRBJ2-3; clone size: -; CDR3 length: 14; CDR3 DNA: TGTGCCAGCAGCCAAGATGACCCCCTGGGAACGCAGTATTTT; CDR3 protein: CASSQDDPLGTQYF
V gene: TRBV12-3/TRBV12-4; D gene: -; J gene: TRBJ1-2; clone size: -; CDR3 length: 16; CDR3 DNA: TGTGCCAGCAGTTTAAGGGCGTTGAACCAGGTCTATGGCTACACCTTC; CDR3 protein: CASSLRALNQVYGYTF
V gene: TRBV19; D gene: -; J gene: TRBJ1-1; clone size: -; CDR3 length: 14; CDR3 DNA: TGTGCCAGTAGTATAGGTCATCCAGCCACTGAAGCTTTCTTT; CDR3 protein: CASSIGHPATEAFF
V gene: TRBV27; D gene: -; J gene: TRBJ1-5; clone size: -; CDR3 length: 18; CDR3 DNA: TGTGCCAGCAGTTTAGGGCCAGGCCCTTTCAATAGCAATCAGCCCCAGCATTTT; CDR3 protein: CASSLGPGPFNSNQPQHF
V gene: TRBV7-9; D gene: -; J gene: TRBJ2-1; clone size: -; CDR3 length: 15; CDR3 DNA: TGTGCCAGCAGCAGAATCTCACAGGGAGGGAATGAGCAGTTCTTC; CDR3 protein: CASSRISQGGNEQFF
V gene: TRBV12-3/TRBV12-4; D gene: -; J gene: TRBJ1-4; clone size: -; CDR3 length: 14; CDR3 DNA: TGTGCCAGCAGTTTGAGGAGGGAGAATGAAAAACTGTTTTTT; CDR3 protein: CASSLRRENEKLFF
V gene: TRBV5-1; D gene: TRBD1; J gene: TRBJ2-2; clone size: -; CDR3 length: 16; CDR3 DNA: TGCGCCAGCAGCTCTGTCGGGACAGGGATCCCCGGGGAGCTGTTTTTT; CDR3 protein: CASSSVGTGIPGELFF